The present T cell receptor beta chain was sequenced within a study of blood T cell repertoires in COVID-19 (dated by TCRdb to the early 2020s). About the investigation overall: The collaborator samples originated in the United States, Italy and Spain and spanned the acute and convalescent phases of COVID-19. The prospective study material was composed of cDNA or gDNA derived from T cells, B-cell-depleted T cells, or PBMCs. The dataset comprised deeply sampled blood TCRbeta repertoires from subjects exposed to, actively infected with, or recovered from COVID-19. A freely available public database, intended as a resource for researchers studying the immune response to SARS-CoV-2, is where the repertoires were released. The samples were drawn from two sources: the first 160 participants of the ongoing ImmuneRACE study, and 1,000 to 1,500 subjects contributed by 6 global collaborators. A de-identified subject ID, COVID-19 status, age in years and sex were almost always included in the sample metadata. HLA class I and class II types, where available, came from metadata supplied by the sample provider rather than from assay-based typing.

As regards this clone: Its specific antigen is unknown. No base quality values were provided; no much bigger clone lies one nucleotide off.

Broader findings and caveats from the paper: Clinical and demographic metadata were provided uncurated, with the amount varying by source and participant.

Each collaborating institution followed its own protocols to collect whole blood in K2EDTA tubes. For TCRbeta analysis, collaborators shipped samples as frozen whole blood, isolated PBMCs, or DNA extracted from either of those sample types. The germline V gene sets CDR1 to SGHTA and CDR2 to FQGNSA. For this chain, trimming is 2 bases at the V end and 9 bases at the J end, and the number of junction bases without a gene match is 3. From cysteine to phenylalanine, the CDR3 is 13 amino acids long. Of the read, only the CDR3 DNA is kept; its 39 bases are in frame from base 1. TCRbeta CDR3 regions were amplified from genomic DNA using the immunoSEQ Assay, a bias-controlled multiplex PCR. The paper's data handling went like this. The number of nucleated cells in each sample was estimated by amplification of reference gene primers within the assay. To quantify the absolute abundance of each unique TCRbeta CDR3 rearrangement, sequence reads were collapsed and filtered. For each sample, productive Simpson clonality was calculated by taking the square root of Simpson's diversity index across productive rearrangements. Held by TCRdb, this immuneACCESS table contains in-frame sequences only and omits some clones. Under half of the omission traces to an unresolved V gene where checked; the cause of the rest is unknown. V, J and clone size reflect that table, while D and trimming were determined from the DNA. The sample records 95,000 to 110,000 clones, about 89% of which are singletons. The top ten constitute 5.1% of the sample.

The receptor was isolated from a human donor in a cohort sampled during active COVID-19. Sequenced sample: peripheral blood. Rearrangement joined TRBV7-2 to TRBJ2-2, and TRBD1 matches 7 of the central bases. The DNA is as follows: TGTGCCAGCAGCTTAATGACAGGGTGGGAGCTGTTTTTT. It translates as CASSLMTGWELFF. The variable domain in full, with residues beyond the CDR3 obtained from the reference TRBV7-2 and TRBJ2-2 genes, is GAGVSQSPSNKVTEKGKDVELRCDPISGHTALYWYRQSLGQGLEFLIYFQGNSAPDKSGLPSDRFSAERTGGSVSTLTIQRTQQEDSAVYLCASSLMTGWELFFGEGSRLTVL.